This passage covers 13 T cell receptor beta chains from one sample sequenced in a study of blood T cell repertoires in COVID-19 (dated by TCRdb to 2019 to 2021). Libraries came from the immunoSEQ multiplex PCR assay. In its TCRdb copy, this immuneACCESS table keeps in-frame sequences only and misses some clones. Where compared with another copy, unresolved V genes explain less than half of these, and the others have no known cause. This sample is represented by about 250,000 clones; 70% to 90% of them were singletons. 3% to 3.5% of the sample rests with the top ten. The sample was peripheral blood. Receptor source: a man between 18 and 29 years old with active or convalescent COVID-19.

The chain has TRBV29-1 and TRBJ1-2, with TRBD1 identical over 8 bases. CDR3 length: 13 amino acids. Germline loops: CDR1 SQVTM, CDR2 ANQGSEA. V shed 6 bases and J 7 bases; nucleotides not matched to a gene: 10. The CDR3: CSVKDRENAGYTF. CDR3 DNA: TGCAGCGTGAAGGACAGGGAAAATGCTGGCTACACCTTC. Supplemented by reference TRBV29-1 and TRBJ1-2, the full variable domain reads SAVISQKPSRDICQRGTSLTIQCQVDSQVTMMFWYRQQPGQSLTLIATANQGSEATYESGFVIDKFPISRPNLTFSTLTVSNMSPEDSSIYLCSVKDRENAGYTFGSGTRLTVV.

V and J are TRBV13 and TRBJ2-3; the match to TRBD1 covers 8 bases. CDR1 is PRHDT, CDR2 FYEKMQ, per germline (reference sequence). CDR3 length: 14 amino acids. V shed 3 bases, J shed 5 bases, and the junction held 4 bases outside the gene matches. Here the CDR3 DNA reads TGTGCCAGCAGCTTCCCGACAGGGGTAGATACGCAGTATTTT. Residues: CASSFPTGVDTQYF.

The rearrangement links TRBV28 to TRBJ2-3; D uncertain. The V and J ends lost 5 bases and 2 bases respectively, with 20 bases between them. Germline V lookup: CDR1 MDHEN, CDR2 SYDVKM. This CDR3 is built from 17 residues. CDR3 protein: CASSTTTYPKNTDTQYF. The CDR3, as DNA: TGTGCCAGCAGTACTACTACTTACCCTAAGAACACAGATACGCAGTATTTT.

The V call is TRBV28, the J call TRBJ2-7; 9 bases are shared with TRBD1. The CDR3 length is 15 residues. Per germline, CDR1 MDHEN and CDR2 SYDVKM. V gave up 3 bases and J gave up 2 bases; unmatched junction bases: 5. In DNA form, the CDR3 reads TGTGCCAGCAGTTTGCTGAGACAGGGGGCCTACGAGCAGTACTTC. This gives the protein CASSLLRQGAYEQYF. The full variable domain, in which reference TRBV28 and TRBJ2-7 provide the parts outside the CDR3, is DVKVTQSSRYLVKRTGEKVFLECVQDMDHENMFWYRQDPGLGLRLIYFSYDVKMKEKGDIPEGYSVSREKKERFSLILESASTNQTSMYLCASSLLRQGAYEQYFGPGTRLTVT.

The table lists this clone with a count of one. This chain links TRBV24-1 with TRBJ2-3, with TRBD2 matching 10 bases. The CDR3 spans 19 residues. CDR1 KGHDR and CDR2 SFDVKD come from the germline V gene. The V gene end was trimmed by 0 bases and the J gene end by 1 base; junction bases not matched to a gene: 9. The CDR3 region is CATSDLPSGRWFGTDTQYF. The CDR3 region has the DNA TGTGCCACCAGTGATTTGCCTAGCGGGAGATGGTTCGGCACAGATACGCAGTATTTT.

This chain connects TRBV21-1 to TRBJ2-5; TRBD2 is the table's D call, not checked against the DNA. TRBV21-1 has pseudogene status. The CDR3 runs to 17 residues. This chain's CDR3 is CASSKSLRYGGLETQYF. Written as DNA, the CDR3 is TGTGCCAGCAGCAAAAGCCTGAGGTACGGAGGTTTGGAGACCCAGTACTTC.

In DNA, the CDR3 is TGTGCCAGCAGTTCCCTCGGGACAGGGGGCTACGAGCAGTACTTC. The encoded protein is CASSSLGTGGYEQYF. This chain connects TRBV27 to TRBJ2-7; 11 nucleotides agree with TRBD1. The CDR3 loop spans 15 amino acids. Looked up from germline, CDR1 is MNHEY and CDR2 is SMNVEV (reference sequence). J lost 3 bases, V lost 4 bases, and 5 bases had no gene match.

This clone occurred a few times. This chain links TRBV29-1 with TRBJ1-2; 8 nucleotides line up with TRBD1. This CDR3 has 12 amino acids. The trim removed 7 bases at V and 2 bases at J, leaving 3 bases unmatched. CDR1 is SQVTM, CDR2 ANQGSEA, per germline. The CDR3 DNA sequence: TGCAGCGCTTGGACAGGGAACTATGGCTACACCTTC. It translates to CSAWTGNYGYTF.

This clone was seen more than once but under ten times. The rearrangement joins TRBV7-9 to TRBJ2-3; no clear D. V lost 3 bases and J lost 0, with 10 bases in between. This CDR3 is built from 15 residues. Germline V gene sequence: CDR1 SEHNR, CDR2 FQNEAQ (reference sequence). This CDR3 reads CASSLFASSTDTQYF. DNA of the CDR3: TGTGCCAGCAGCTTGTTCGCCAGTAGCACAGATACGCAGTATTTT.

In its sample, this clone was seen once. The chain joins TRBV10-3 to TRBJ1-5; D may be TRBD1 (5 bases). Germline CDR1 reads ENHRY; CDR2 reads SYGVKD. V was shortened by 6 bases and J by 0 bases, with 9 bases between the two germline ends. This CDR3 spans 14 amino acids. CDR3 protein: CAIRTDNSNQPQHF. The CDR3, as DNA: TGTGCCATCAGGACAGACAATAGCAATCAGCCCCAGCATTTT.

V is TRBV7-9 and J is TRBJ1-2; TRBD1 might be the D (6 bases). V gave up 5 bases and J gave up 8 bases, with 15 bases separating them. Germline V CDR1 and CDR2: SEHNR, FQNEAQ (reference sequence). CDR3 size: 13 residues. CDR3 sequence (DNA): TGTGCCAGCAGCCCAACGGACAGACTGGGCTACACCTTC. Its translation: CASSPTDRLGYTF.

The V and J genes are TRBV9 and TRBJ2-3; 7 nucleotides agree with TRBD2. CDR3 length: 16 amino acids. Germline V gives CDR1 SGDLS, CDR2 YYNGEE. V shed 3 bases, J shed 4 bases, and the junction held 11 bases outside the gene matches. The CDR3 DNA follows: TGTGCCAGCAGCGCAAGGGAGGGCCAAGTCGCAGATACGCAGTATTTT. This gives the protein CASSAREGQVADTQYF.

The J gene is TRBJ2-7, the V gene TRBV27, with 7 positions matching TRBD1. The germline V gene encodes CDR1 MNHEY and CDR2 SMNVEV (reference sequence). Trimming took 2 bases from V and 3 from J; bases not matched to a gene: 7. The CDR3 sequence is 15 residues long. DNA of the CDR3: TGTGCCAGCAGTTTACCCGAAACAGGGGTCTACGAGCAGTACTTC. Protein sequence: CASSLPETGVYEQYF.